This is a list of T cell receptor beta chains from one sample in a study of PD-1 blockade in classical Hodgkin lymphoma. The repertoire was sequenced with immunoSEQ multiplex PCR; TCRdb's copy has only in-frame clones and lacks some. The sample has 70,000 to 80,000 clones, more than 85% seen once. Sequencing was performed on peripheral blood mononuclear cells (PBMCs), taken at baseline. These receptors were taken from a human donor with classical Hodgkin lymphoma. CDR3s include the opening cysteine and the closing phenylalanine or tryptophan. D genes are given only for firm matches. Part of the rows lack a size; the others show once, few, many or a class for expanded clones.

TRBV27	TRBD1	-	TRBJ1-5	CASSFFAGGQPQHF	TGTGCCAGCAGTTTCTTCGCAGGGGGTCAGCCCCAGCATTTT
TRBV19	-	-	TRBJ1-5	CASSTDFVRVQFQDPNQPQHF	TGTGCCAGTAGTACCGATTTCGTCCGGGTACAATTCCAAGACCCCAATCAGCCCCAGCATTTT
TRBV4-1	TRBD2	-	TRBJ2-1	CASSQDSFLAGGSYNEQFF	TGCGCCAGCAGCCAAGATTCCTTCCTAGCGGGAGGGTCCTACAATGAGCAGTTCTTC
TRBV7-9	-	once	TRBJ1-4	CASSSFRATNEKLFF	TGTGCCAGCAGTTCCTTCAGGGCAACTAATGAAAAACTGTTTTTT
TRBV7-6	-	-	TRBJ2-7	CASSLGTTYEQYF	TGTGCCAGCAGCTTAGGGACTACCTACGAGCAGTACTTC
TRBV30	-	-	TRBJ2-7	CAWGRGIGYEQYF	TGTGCCTGGGGGCGCGGAATCGGTTACGAGCAGTACTTC
TRBV19	-	-	TRBJ1-5	CASSIAIYQPQHF	TGTGCCAGTAGTATCGCCATTTATCAGCCCCAGCATTTT
TRBV21-1	-	-	TRBJ2-2	CARISHNTGELFF	TGTGCCAGGATCAGTCACAACACCGGGGAGCTGTTTTTT
TRBV30	-	-	TRBJ1-1	CALHRAFTEAFF	TGTGCCCTCCACCGGGCGTTCACTGAAGCTTTCTTT
TRBV19	-	once	TRBJ1-1	CASSSHKTNQGGGAFF	TGTGCCAGTAGTAGCCACAAAACAAATCAGGGTGGAGGTGCTTTCTTT
TRBV5-1	-	-	TRBJ1-4	CASSLDGGSYRPGEKLFF	TGCGCCAGCAGCTTGGACGGGGGCTCGTACCGACCGGGGGAAAAACTGTTTTTT
TRBV9	TRBD1	once	TRBJ2-7	CASSTGQNPYEQYF	TGTGCCAGCAGCACGGGACAGAACCCCTACGAGCAGTACTTC
TRBV27	-	-	TRBJ2-1	CASSQAGTYNEQFF	TGTGCCAGCAGTCAAGCCGGGACTTATAATGAGCAGTTCTTC
TRBV28	TRBD1	-	TRBJ1-5	CASSLDRGGVQPQHF	TGTGCCAGCAGTCTGGACAGGGGAGGAGTTCAGCCCCAGCATTTT
TRBV20-1	-	-	TRBJ1-1	CSAQPGTEAFF	TGCAGTGCTCAACCGGGCACTGAAGCTTTCTTT
TRBV4-2	-	-	TRBJ2-5	CASSEARGTSQETQYF	TGTGCCAGCAGCGAGGCGCGCGGGACCTCTCAAGAGACCCAGTACTTC
TRBV5-1	TRBD2	-	TRBJ2-1	CASSLEWGTNLKRVFF	TGCGCCAGCAGCTTGGAGTGGGGGACTAATTTAAAAAGGGTCTTCTTC
TRBV25-1	-	-	TRBJ2-7	CASSEWGGQGGEQYF	TGTGCCAGCAGTGAATGGGGGGGGCAGGGTGGCGAGCAGTACTTC
TRBV4-1	TRBD1	large	TRBJ2-1	CASSQVDRVLDEQFF	TGCGCCAGCAGCCAAGTAGACAGGGTTTTGGATGAGCAGTTCTTC
TRBV7-9	TRBD2	-	TRBJ2-7	CASSETGTTSSYEQYF	TGTGCCAGCAGCGAGACCGGGACTACCAGCTCCTACGAGCAGTACTTC
TRBV9	-	-	TRBJ1-6	CASSGLNNSPLHF	TGTGCCAGCAGCGGCCTAAATAATTCACCCCTCCACTTT
TRBV9	-	-	TRBJ2-2	CASSVDEGEETGELFF	TGTGCCAGCAGCGTAGATGAGGGAGAGGAGACCGGGGAGCTGTTTTTT
TRBV6-5	-	-	TRBJ2-7	CASSDLTSDYEQYF	TGTGCCAGCAGCGATCTCACATCGGACTACGAGCAGTACTTC
TRBV10-3	-	-	TRBJ1-2	CAISGGLQPDGYTF	TGTGCCATCAGTGGGGGCCTGCAGCCCGATGGCTACACCTTC
TRBV27	-	-	TRBJ2-7	CASSLMGRSYEQYF	TGTGCCAGCAGTTTAATGGGGCGCTCCTACGAGCAGTACTTC
TRBV29-1	-	-	TRBJ2-7	CSVESTDGRYEQYF	TGCAGCGTTGAATCCACGGATGGAAGGTACGAGCAGTACTTC
TRBV27	TRBD2	-	TRBJ2-1	CASSLSGSPYNEQFF	TGTGCCAGCAGTCTCAGCGGGAGCCCCTACAATGAGCAGTTCTTC
TRBV25-1	-	-	TRBJ1-2	CASSVGYGYTF	TGTGCCAGCAGTGTGGGCTATGGCTACACCTTC
TRBV18	-	-	TRBJ1-3	CASSPITRDTIYF	TGTGCCAGCTCACCCATTACGCGGGACACCATATATTTT
TRBV9	-	once	TRBJ2-5	CASSVVGGSETQYF	TGTGCCAGCAGCGTTGTCGGGGGCTCTGAGACCCAGTACTTC
TRBV7-8	TRBD1	-	TRBJ1-2	CASSSRQGDYGYTF	TGTGCCAGCAGCTCTCGACAGGGGGACTATGGCTACACCTTC
TRBV5-1	-	-	TRBJ1-1	CASSFDSPTEAFF	TGCGCCAGCAGTTTTGACAGCCCCACTGAAGCTTTCTTT
TRBV5-1	TRBD1	-	TRBJ2-2	CASSLDGQGSTGELFF	TGCGCCAGCAGCTTGGATGGACAGGGAAGCACCGGGGAGCTGTTTTTT
TRBV4-2	-	-	TRBJ2-3	CASSQEPPSSRGGNTQYF	TGTGCCAGCAGCCAAGAGCCCCCTTCCAGCAGGGGGGGCAATACGCAGTATTTT
TRBV2	-	few	TRBJ1-5	CASWVGADSNQPQHF	TGTGCCAGCTGGGTGGGGGCAGATAGCAATCAGCCCCAGCATTTT
TRBV6-5	TRBD1	-	TRBJ2-1	CASKQGAENEQFF	TGTGCCAGCAAACAGGGGGCAGAAAATGAGCAGTTCTTC
TRBV5-1	-	-	TRBJ1-2	CASGGGDYGYTF	TGCGCCAGCGGTGGGGGAGACTATGGCTACACCTTC
TRBV7-3	TRBD1	-	TRBJ2-2	CASSLNRGANTGELFF	TGTGCCAGCAGCTTAAACAGGGGGGCGAACACCGGGGAGCTGTTTTTT
TRBV5-6	-	once	TRBJ1-2	CASSFNRITNYGYTF	TGTGCCAGCAGCTTTAACAGGATCACTAACTATGGCTACACCTTC
TRBV28	-	-	TRBJ2-7	CASSFLVVGTQQYF	TGTGCCAGCAGTTTCCTAGTTGTCGGTACGCAGCAGTACTTC
TRBV27	-	-	TRBJ1-6	CASSYGQSNSPLHF	TGTGCCAGCAGTTACGGACAGAGTAATTCACCCCTCCACTTT